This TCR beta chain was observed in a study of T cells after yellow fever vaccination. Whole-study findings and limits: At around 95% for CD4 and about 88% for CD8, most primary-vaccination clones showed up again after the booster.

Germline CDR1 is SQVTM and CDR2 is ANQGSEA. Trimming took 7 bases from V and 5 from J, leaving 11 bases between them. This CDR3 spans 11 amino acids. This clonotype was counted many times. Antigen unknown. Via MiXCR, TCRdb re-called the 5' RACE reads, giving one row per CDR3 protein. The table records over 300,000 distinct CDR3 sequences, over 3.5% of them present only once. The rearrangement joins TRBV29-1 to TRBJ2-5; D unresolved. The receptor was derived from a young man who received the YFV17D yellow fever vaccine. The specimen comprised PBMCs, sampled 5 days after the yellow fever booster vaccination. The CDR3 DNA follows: TGCAGCGCCCTCCCCTCGGAGACCCAGTACTTC. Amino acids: CSALPSETQYF. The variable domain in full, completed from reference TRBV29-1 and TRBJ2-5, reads SAVISQKPSRDICQRGTSLTIQCQVDSQVTMMFWYRQQPGQSLTLIATANQGSEATYESGFVIDKFPISRPNLTFSTLTVSNMSPEDSSIYLCSALPSETQYFGPGTRLLVL.